This T cell receptor (beta chain) emerged from a study of blood T cell repertoires in COVID-19. The length of the CDR3 is 14 residues. V was clipped by 5 bases and J by 5 bases; unmatched bases: 2. Germline CDR1 reads SEHNR; CDR2 reads FQNEAQ (reference sequence). Ages ranged from roughly 18 to 95 years, with residence in 20 to 30 US areas. Participant-reported clinical history was the basis for cohort assignment. Authors' processing steps: Amplified reference gene primers provided the basis for estimating nucleated cell counts. The repertoire was sequenced with immunoSEQ multiplex PCR; TCRdb's copy has only in-frame clones and lacks some. V, J and clone size are taken as reported in that table, and D and trimming were inferred from the DNA itself. This table has 260,000 or so clones, about 91% appearing once.

The TCR sequence derives from a woman aged 40 to 49 with acute COVID-19. The J gene is TRBJ1-5, the V gene TRBV7-9; 11 nucleotides align to TRBD1. Sequences were obtained from PBMCs or T cells enriched from blood (not recorded which). The CDR3 DNA reads as TGTGCCAGCAGCCGGACAGGGGGCGATCAGCCCCAGCATTTT. Translation: CASSRTGGDQPQHF.